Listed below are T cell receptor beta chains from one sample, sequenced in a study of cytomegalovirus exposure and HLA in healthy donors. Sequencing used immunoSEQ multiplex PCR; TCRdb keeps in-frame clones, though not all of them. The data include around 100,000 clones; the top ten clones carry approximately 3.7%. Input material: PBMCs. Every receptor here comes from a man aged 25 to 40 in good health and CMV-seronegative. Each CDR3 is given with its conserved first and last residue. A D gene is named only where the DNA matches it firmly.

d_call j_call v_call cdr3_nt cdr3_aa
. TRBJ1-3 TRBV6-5 TGTGCCAGCAGTTACAGGGCCCTGAGGGATGGAAACACCATATATTTT CASSYRALRDGNTIYF
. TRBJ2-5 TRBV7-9 TGTGCCAGCGGGACTACAGGGCTCCAAGAGACCCAGTACTTC CASGTTGLQETQYF
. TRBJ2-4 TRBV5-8 TGTGCCAGCAGCCCCCGGGGGTTTGACAAAAACATTCAGTACTTC CASSPRGFDKNIQYF
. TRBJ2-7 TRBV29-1 TGCAGCGTGCGGGAACTCTCCTACGAGCAGTACTTC CSVRELSYEQYF
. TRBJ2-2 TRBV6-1 TGTGCCAGCAGTGTTTCACAGGGATCCGGGGAGCTGTTTTTT CASSVSQGSGELFF
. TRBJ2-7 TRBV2 TGTGCCAGCAGTGAAAACCCGGTTGGCGAGCAGTACTTC CASSENPVGEQYF
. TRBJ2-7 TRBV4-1 TGCGCCAGCAGCCATTACCAACAGGGTCAGGGCTGCGAGCAGTACTTC CASSHYQQGQGCEQYF
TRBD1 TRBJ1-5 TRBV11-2 TGTGCCAGCAGCTTACAGGGGGGTCAGCCCCAGCATTTT CASSLQGGQPQHF
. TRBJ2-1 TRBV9 TGTGCCAGCAGCGTACTCCCTCAGGGGGGATCCTACAATGAGCAGTTCTTC CASSVLPQGGSYNEQFF
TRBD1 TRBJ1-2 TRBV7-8 TGTGCCAGCAGCTTAGCGTCAGGGGGAAGCTATGGCTACACCTTC CASSLASGGSYGYTF